This entry lists 30 T cell receptor beta chains sequenced from one sample in a study of blood T cell repertoires in COVID-19. Assay used: immunoSEQ multiplex PCR; TCRdb lists only in-frame clones, some missing. Of about 260,000 clones in the sample, over 80% were seen once. The sequencing input was peripheral blood. The source is a woman aged 40 to 50 who had recovered from COVID-19.

In its sample, this clone was seen a few times. The gene calls are TRBV7-9 and TRBJ1-5; D gene uncertain. Germline-derived CDR1 and CDR2 are SEHNR and FQNEAQ (reference sequence). This CDR3 spans 12 amino acids. The ends were cut back, 5 bases at V and 7 bases at J, with 9 bases in the middle. As DNA, the CDR3 is TGTGCCAGCAGCGCAGGAGGACAGCCCCAGCATTTT. Translated: CASSAGGQPQHF. The full variable domain, in which reference TRBV7-9 and TRBJ1-5 provide the parts outside the CDR3, is DTGVSQNPRHKITKRGQNVTFRCDPISEHNRLYWYRQTLGQGPEFLTYFQNEAQLEKSRLLSDRFSAERPKGSFSTLEIQRTEQGDSAMYLCASSAGGQPQHFGDGTRLSIL.

The gene calls are TRBV19 and TRBJ1-2, with TRBD1 matching 7 bases. The CDR3 is 15 residues long. The V and J ends lost 3 bases and 4 bases, in that order; junction bases with no gene match: 8. From germline, CDR1 is LNHDA and CDR2 SQIVND (reference sequence). In DNA, the CDR3 is TGTGCCAGTAGTATCCGGGACAGTCCCTCCTATGGCTACACCTTC. Protein sequence: CASSIRDSPSYGYTF.

As for this clone: The sample holds other DNA sequences that translate to the same CDR3. V is TRBV5-1 and J is TRBJ1-2; maybe TRBD1 (6 bases). The CDR3 contains 14 residues. Trimming removed 0 bases at V and 0 bases at J, with 6 bases between. From germline, CDR1 is SGHRS and CDR2 YFSETQ. The CDR3 here is CASSLEGANYGYTF. The CDR3 DNA reads as TGCGCCAGCAGCTTGGAGGGGGCTAACTATGGCTACACCTTC.

The rearrangement uses TRBV19 and TRBJ1-5, with D maybe TRBD1 (5 bases). This CDR3 is built from 18 residues. Germline assignment: CDR1 LNHDA and CDR2 SQIVND (reference sequence). The V end was cut by 2 bases, the J end by 0 bases, with 17 bases between. The CDR3 DNA reads as TGTGCCAGTAGTATAAGAAAAGGGCAGGGCCTTAGCAATCAGCCCCAGCATTTT. Translated: CASSIRKGQGLSNQPQHF.

V and J are TRBV4-1 and TRBJ2-3, with 11 bases that match TRBD2. Germline loops: CDR1 MGHRA, CDR2 YSYEKL. The CDR3 covers 15 residues. Trimming removed 4 bases from V and 3 bases from J; junction bases left unmatched: 3. CDR3 nucleotide sequence: TGCGCCAGCAGCCTCCGACTAGCGGGGACAGATACGCAGTATTTT. It is translated as CASSLRLAGTDTQYF.

V and J are TRBV6-1 and TRBJ2-7, with 8 bases identical to TRBD2. The J segment lost 3 bases and the V segment lost 1 base, leaving 5 bases of the junction unmatched. Looked up from germline, CDR1 is MNHNS and CDR2 is SASEGT. This CDR3 is built from 15 residues. This CDR3 is CASSEVLLADYEQYF. In DNA, the CDR3 is TGTGCCAGCAGTGAAGTACTACTAGCGGACTACGAGCAGTACTTC.

The rearrangement links TRBV27 to TRBJ2-6; 7 bases fit TRBD1. CDR3 length: 18 amino acids. CDR1 is MNHEY, CDR2 SMNVEV, per germline (reference sequence). The V segment lost 0 bases and the J segment 0 bases; nucleotides outside the gene matches: 5. CDR3: CASSLSWTGSSGANVLTF. CDR3 DNA sequence: TGTGCCAGCAGTTTATCCTGGACAGGCAGCTCTGGGGCCAACGTCCTGACTTTC.

This chain joins TRBV27 and TRBJ2-7; D is ambiguous. Looked up from germline, CDR1 is MNHEY and CDR2 is SMNVEV (reference sequence). The CDR3 consists of 14 residues. The V and J ends lost 5 bases and 3 bases respectively, with 14 bases between them. The CDR3 is CASSRNPVVYEQYF. In DNA, the CDR3 is TGTGCCAGCAGTCGCAACCCGGTAGTCTACGAGCAGTACTTC.

J is TRBJ2-1 and V is TRBV27; D is undetermined. The germline V gene encodes CDR1 MNHEY and CDR2 SMNVEV (reference sequence). The CDR3 totals 11 residues. V was shortened by 4 bases and J by 9 bases, with 7 bases between the two germline ends. CDR3 in DNA: TGTGCCAGCAGTTCTTCCGGTGAGCAGTTCTTC. It encodes CASSSSGEQFF.

The genes are TRBV4-1 and TRBJ2-2; TRBD1 matches 7 bases. The junction had 13 bases not matched to a gene; V was cut back by 0 bases and J by 6 bases. Per the germline V gene, CDR1 is MGHRA and CDR2 is YSYEKL. The CDR3 contains 18 residues. CDR3 residues: CASSQESGWQGVAGELFF. CDR3 DNA: TGCGCCAGCAGCCAAGAGTCAGGTTGGCAGGGGGTCGCCGGGGAGCTGTTTTTT.

The rearrangement links TRBV7-9 to TRBJ2-2; D might be TRBD2 (6 bases). Trimming pared 5 bases from V and 7 bases from J, leaving 11 bases between. Germline CDR1 and CDR2: SEHNR and FQNEAQ (reference sequence). This CDR3 comprises 13 residues. In DNA, the CDR3 is TGTGCCAGCAGCCCGGACGGGGGCGGGGAGCTGTTTTTT. Protein sequence: CASSPDGGGELFF. Based on the CDR3 plus reference TRBV7-9 and TRBJ2-2, the full variable domain is DTGVSQNPRHKITKRGQNVTFRCDPISEHNRLYWYRQTLGQGPEFLTYFQNEAQLEKSRLLSDRFSAERPKGSFSTLEIQRTEQGDSAMYLCASSPDGGGELFFGEGSRLTVL.

V gene TRBV13 combines with J gene TRBJ1-6; 10 bases are shared with TRBD1. Trimming cost V 7 bases and J 7 bases; bases outside gene matches: 7. The CDR3 runs 15 residues. The germline V gene encodes CDR1 PRHDT and CDR2 FYEKMQ (reference sequence). The CDR3: CASTNWTGGNSPLHF. The CDR3 coding sequence is TGTGCCAGCACCAACTGGACAGGGGGAAATTCACCCCTCCACTTT.

The chain is built from TRBV2 and TRBJ1-2; D ambiguous. Germline CDR1 SNHLY, CDR2 FYNNEI. V lost 11 bases, J lost 0 bases, and 13 bases lay in between. CDR3 length: 13 amino acids. CDR3: CAGRTDANYGYTF. Here the CDR3 DNA reads TGTGCCGGCCGAACAGACGCTAACTATGGCTACACCTTC.

V is TRBV9 and J is TRBJ2-5; D is uncertain. This CDR3 has 14 residues. Germline V gene data show CDR1 as SGDLS and CDR2 as YYNGEE. Trimming shortened V by 0 bases and J by 2 bases, and 8 bases separated the two germline ends. In DNA form, the CDR3 reads TGTGCCAGCAGCGTAGGCAGAGGTCAAGAGACCCAGTACTTC. Protein product: CASSVGRGQETQYF.

The chain uses TRBV28 and TRBJ2-7, with 8 bases aligning to TRBD1. V trimming: 2 bases; J trimming: 3 bases; junction bases outside the gene matches: 6. Germline V gene data show CDR1 as MDHEN and CDR2 as SYDVKM. The CDR3 length is 15 residues. This CDR3 is CASSLAATGDYEQYF. The CDR3 region has the DNA TGTGCCAGCAGTTTAGCCGCGACAGGGGACTACGAGCAGTACTTC.

The chain combines TRBV25-1 with TRBJ1-2; 7 bases agree with TRBD1. This CDR3 spans 15 amino acids. V was clipped by 5 bases and J by 4 bases; unmatched bases: 10. Germline V gene sequence: CDR1 MGHDK, CDR2 SYGVNS. For the CDR3, the DNA is TGTGCCAGCAGTAGGGGGACAGTTAAGGGCTATGGCTACACCTTC. Residues: CASSRGTVKGYGYTF.

This chain links TRBV7-2 with TRBJ1-1, with 9 bases matching TRBD1. There are 15 residues in the CDR3. V was clipped by 11 bases and J by 0 bases; unmatched bases: 10. In germline, CDR1 is SGHTA, CDR2 FQGNSA. This CDR3 is CAQGGQGGMNTEAFF. CDR3 bases: TGTGCCCAGGGGGGACAGGGTGGGATGAACACTGAAGCTTTCTTT.

This chain connects TRBV2 to TRBJ2-7, with D possibly being TRBD1 (6 bases). V was cut by 7 bases and J by 4 bases, with 11 bases left in between. The CDR3 extends over 12 amino acids. CDR1 is SNHLY, CDR2 FYNNEI, per germline. CDR3: CASTGAPYEQYF. CDR3 sequence (DNA): TGTGCCAGCACAGGGGCCCCTTACGAGCAGTACTTC. Full variable domain (remainder filled in from reference TRBV2 and TRBJ2-7): EPEVTQTPSHQVTQMGQEVILRCVPISNHLYFYWYRQILGQKVEFLVSFYNNEISEKSEIFDDQFSVERPDGSNFTLKIRSTKLEDSAMYFCASTGAPYEQYFGPGTRLTVT.

This clone has a single count. The gene calls are TRBV9 and TRBJ1-1; maybe TRBD1 (5 bases). V was cut by 4 bases and J by 0 bases, with 13 bases left in between. CDR1 is SGDLS, CDR2 YYNGEE, per germline. CDR3 length equals 15 residues. The CDR3 DNA is TGTGCCAGCAGCTCCCACTCAGGGCTGAACACTGAAGCTTTCTTT. Protein: CASSSHSGLNTEAFF.

This chain uses TRBV10-3 with TRBJ2-7, with TRBD1 as a possible D gene (6 bases). Trimming left V 2 bases short and J 0 bases short, with 14 bases between. Germline lookup yields CDR1 ENHRY and CDR2 SYGVKD. The CDR3 runs 16 residues. The CDR3 DNA is TGTGCCATCAGTGAGCCCTCCAGGGGATCCTCCTACGAGCAGTACTTC. Its translation: CAISEPSRGSSYEQYF.

The rearrangement uses TRBV18 and TRBJ2-1, with 8 bases that match TRBD2. Trimming at V came to 4 bases and at J to 5 bases, leaving 7 bases not matched to a gene. The CDR3 totals 15 residues. Germline loops: CDR1 KGHSH, CDR2 LQKENI. DNA for the CDR3: TGTGCCAGCTCACAATCGCGGGGGGACGACAATGAGCAGTTCTTC. It yields the protein CASSQSRGDDNEQFF.

The V gene is TRBV9, the J gene TRBJ2-3; a weak D match, TRBD2 (6 bases). There are 16 residues in the CDR3. The ends were cut back, 1 base at V and 1 base at J, with 13 bases in the middle. CDR1 SGDLS and CDR2 YYNGEE come from the germline V gene. The CDR3 DNA reads TGTGCCAGCAGCGTATTCGGGGGACTTGGCACAGATACGCAGTATTTT. This translates into CASSVFGGLGTDTQYF.

V gene TRBV5-1 combines with J gene TRBJ2-7; 7 nucleotides match TRBD1. This CDR3 has 14 amino acids. Unmatched junction bases numbered 2, after V lost 0 bases and J lost 2 bases. Germline loops: CDR1 SGHRS, CDR2 YFSETQ. The CDR3 DNA sequence: TGCGCCAGCAGCTTGGTGGACAGGACCTACGAGCAGTACTTC. As protein: CASSLVDRTYEQYF.

This rearrangement joins TRBV7-9 to TRBJ2-7; D perhaps matches TRBD1 (5 bases). The CDR3 sequence is 15 residues long. V was clipped by 4 bases and J by 2 bases, with 15 bases between them. Germline V lookup: CDR1 SEHNR, CDR2 FQNEAQ (reference sequence). As DNA, the CDR3 is TGTGCCAGCAGCTCAGTGGTGGCAGGGACCTACGAGCAGTACTTC. Translating it yields CASSSVVAGTYEQYF.

The table lists this clone with a few counts. This sequence joins TRBV29-1 and TRBJ1-4; 9 bases match TRBD1. Germline CDR1 is SQVTM and CDR2 is ANQGSEA. There are 15 residues in the CDR3. Trimming at V came to 6 bases and at J to 8 bases, leaving 13 bases not matched to a gene. CDR3 sequence: CSVAPLQGAGEKLFF. In nucleotides, the CDR3 is TGCAGCGTCGCCCCCTTACAGGGGGCCGGAGAAAAACTGTTTTTT.

The rearrangement uses TRBV18 and TRBJ2-7; TRBD1 might be the D (6 bases). The V end was cut by 0 bases, the J end by 3 bases, with 9 bases between. The germline V gene encodes CDR1 KGHSH and CDR2 LQKENI. The CDR3 covers 14 residues. The CDR3 region has the DNA TGTGCCAGCTCACCACCAGGGGGACACTACGAGCAGTACTTC. It codes for CASSPPGGHYEQYF.

The chain combines TRBV9 with TRBJ2-1; the match to TRBD1 covers 7 bases. In germline, CDR1 is SGDLS, CDR2 YYNGEE. V was pared by 4 bases and J by 4 bases, with 8 bases of the junction left unmatched. The CDR3 is 15 residues long. As DNA, the CDR3 is TGTGCCAGCAGCATTAGACAGGGTCGGTACAATGAGCAGTTCTTC. Amino acid sequence: CASSIRQGRYNEQFF.

The chain is built from TRBV5-1 and TRBJ2-1, with 7 bases fitting TRBD1. J gave up 0 bases and V 5 bases, and 8 bases lay outside the gene matches. The germline V gene has CDR1 SGHRS and CDR2 YFSETQ. The CDR3 contains 16 residues. The CDR3 nucleotides read TGCGCCAGCAGTTCACCCTCAGGGGGCTCCTACAATGAGCAGTTCTTC. Protein product: CASSSPSGGSYNEQFF.

CDR3 sequence: CSASRSSRETQYF. CDR3 nucleotide sequence: TGCAGTGCTAGTCGGTCCTCACGAGAGACCCAGTACTTC. The chain employs TRBV20-1 and TRBJ2-5; D is uncertain. Between the trimmed V and J ends, which lost 3 bases and 4 bases, there was a span of 12 bases. The germline CDR1 and CDR2 sequences are DFQATT and SNEGSKA (reference sequence). CDR3 length: 13 residues.

V usage is TRBV9 and J usage is TRBJ1-6; D is unclear. Looked up from germline, CDR1 is SGDLS and CDR2 is YYNGEE. The CDR3 spans 14 residues. The V end lost 0 bases, the J end lost 7 bases, and 8 bases lay between the germline ends. The CDR3 loop reads CASSVGGGNSPLHF. CDR3 coding DNA: TGTGCCAGCAGCGTAGGTGGAGGGAATTCACCCCTCCACTTT.